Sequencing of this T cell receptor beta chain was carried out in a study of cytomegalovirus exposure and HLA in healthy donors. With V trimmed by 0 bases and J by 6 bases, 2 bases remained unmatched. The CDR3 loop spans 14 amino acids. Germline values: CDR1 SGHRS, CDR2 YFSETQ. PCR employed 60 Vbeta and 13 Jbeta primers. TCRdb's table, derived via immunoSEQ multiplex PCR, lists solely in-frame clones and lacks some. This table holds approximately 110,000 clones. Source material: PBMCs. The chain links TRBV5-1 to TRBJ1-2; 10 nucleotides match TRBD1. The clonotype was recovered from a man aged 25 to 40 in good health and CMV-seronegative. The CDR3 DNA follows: TGCGCCAGCAGCTTGGGGGGGACAGGGGATGGCTACACCTTC. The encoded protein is CASSLGGTGDGYTF.